The 31 T cell receptor beta chains below were found in one sample sequenced in a study of T-cell reconstitution after alpha-beta-depleted transplantation in children. As it was prepared, the TCRbeta library received unique molecular identifiers. Each CDR3 protein is one row after TCRdb ran MiXCR on the PCR reads. The repertoire includes around 380,000 distinct CDR3 sequences, roughly a tenth of them detected once, and 4.5% to 7% sits in the top ten. Sequences were derived from PBMCs from the stem cell graft donor, sampled from the stem cell graft. These TCRs come from a human donor who donated a stem cell graft to a child with acute myeloid leukemia.

This clonotype showed up many times. CDR3 loop: CASCRGRGLTGELFF. As DNA, the CDR3 is TGTGCCAGCTGCAGGGGCAGGGGCTTAACCGGGGAGCTGTTTTTT. V gene TRBV12-3 or TRBV12-4 combines with J gene TRBJ2-2, with a weak D call TRBD1 (6 bases). There are 15 residues in the CDR3. Deletions cut 8 bases from V and 5 bases from J, with 18 bases between.

In the case of this clonotype: Germline and junction disagree at one end, which may indicate a read error. The rearrangement joins TRBV10-3 to TRBJ2-2, with 8 bases identical to TRBD2. This CDR3 region has 15 residues. CDR1 and CDR2 (germline): ENHRY, SYGVKD. The CDR3 bases are TGTGCCGTCAGTGGACGCGGGGGGCTCACCGGGGAGCTGTTTTTT. It encodes CAVSGRGGLTGELFF.

The sample holds many counts of this clonotype. CDR3 loop: CASSFDVAGELFF. CDR3 DNA: TGCGCCAGCAGCTTCGACGTCGCCGGGGAGCTGTTTTTT. V is TRBV5-1 and J is TRBJ2-2, with D unresolved. The CDR3 runs to 13 residues. Germline assignment: CDR1 SGHRS and CDR2 YFSETQ. V lost 2 bases to trimming and J lost 6 bases, with 8 bases between them.

This sequence joins TRBV5-1 and TRBJ1-1; possibly TRBD1 for D (5 bases). Trimming removed 4 bases from V and 2 bases from J, with 12 bases in between. In germline, CDR1 is SGHRS, CDR2 YFSETQ. The CDR3 length is 14 residues. CDR3 sequence reads: CASSAIGANTEAFF. In nucleotides, the CDR3 is TGCGCCAGCAGCGCCATAGGGGCAAACACTGAAGCTTTCTTT.

The chain joins TRBV6-1 to TRBJ2-1; D remains ambiguous. Germline lookup yields CDR1 MNHNS and CDR2 SASEGT. The CDR3 is made up of 20 amino acids. V lost 4 bases and J lost 4, with 29 bases in between. This CDR3 reads CASSGIPRTNSTIGYNEQFF. The CDR3 DNA sequence: TGTGCCAGCAGTGGTATCCCTCGGACCAACTCTACGATCGGATACAATGAGCAGTTCTTC.

This rearrangement joins TRBV6-2 or TRBV6-3 to TRBJ1-5, with 7 bases that match TRBD1. From germline, CDR1 is MNHEY and CDR2 SVGEGT. Germline trimming cut 5 bases from V and 5 bases from J; bases unmatched to any gene: 6. The CDR3 totals 14 residues. The CDR3 region has the DNA TGTGCCAGCAGTCACCTCGGGACAGATCAGCCCCAGCATTTT. As protein: CASSHLGTDQPQHF.

The chain is built from TRBV9 and TRBJ2-5; TRBD2 aligns across 9 bases. CDR1 is SGDLS and CDR2 is YYNGEE in the germline V gene. V shed 0 bases, J shed 2 bases, and the junction held 8 bases outside the gene matches. CDR3 size: 17 residues. The CDR3 region has the DNA TGTGCCAGCAGCGTAGCTTTACAGCGGGGGGCTCAAGAGACCCAGTACTTC. This sequence encodes CASSVALQRGAQETQYF.

This clonotype has a handful of counts. The chain is built from TRBV6-1 and TRBJ1-1; TRBD1 is a possible D gene (6 bases). The CDR3 runs to 14 residues. The V gene's germline CDR1 is MNHNS and CDR2 SASEGT. Trimming left V 6 bases short and J 0 bases short, with 11 bases between. CDR3 nucleotides: TGTGCCAGCAGAAACAGGGCCATGAACACTGAAGCTTTCTTT. Protein: CASRNRAMNTEAFF.

This clonotype was observed a few times. The chain combines TRBV25-1 with TRBJ1-6; 8 nucleotides line up with TRBD1. Trimming removed 3 bases from V and 8 bases from J; junction bases left unmatched: 6. Germline V gene data show CDR1 as MGHDK and CDR2 as SYGVNS. CDR3 length equals 15 residues. The CDR3 is CASSDPPGGHSPLHF. The CDR3 nucleotides read TGTGCCAGCAGTGACCCCCCAGGGGGCCATTCACCCCTCCACTTT.

The CDR3 spells CASSLTWTGGEQNIQYF. The CDR3 DNA reads as TGTGCCAGCAGCTTGACCTGGACAGGGGGCGAGCAAAACATTCAGTACTTC. J is TRBJ2-4 and V is TRBV5-6; 11 bases match TRBD1. Germline-derived CDR1 and CDR2 are SGHDT and YYEEEE. Losses at the gene ends were 1 base for V and 5 bases for J; bases not matched to a gene: 8. The CDR3 sequence is 17 residues long.

The CDR3 DNA is TGCAGTGCTAGAGCTGACTACCAAGAGACCCAGTACTTC. Translating gives CSARADYQETQYF. The rearrangement joins TRBV20-1 to TRBJ2-5; D gene unclear. CDR1 and CDR2 (germline): DFQATT, SNEGSKA (reference sequence). The V end lost 1 base, the J end lost 0 bases, and 6 bases lay between the germline ends. CDR3 length: 13 amino acids.

This clonotype was detected only a few times. This chain links TRBV6-5 with TRBJ2-7, with 8 nucleotides matching TRBD1. Germline CDR1 and CDR2: MNHEY and SVGAGI. The CDR3 spans 14 residues. Trimming took 4 bases from V and 10 from J; bases not matched to a gene: 12. CDR3 bases: TGTGCCAGCAGTTCAACGACAGGGGATGGTGGTCAGTACTTC. Translation gives CASSSTTGDGGQYF.

V gene TRBV2 combines with J gene TRBJ2-7; D remains unclear. Germline CDR1 reads SNHLY; CDR2 reads FYNNEI. The germline V and J ends were trimmed by 2 bases and 4 bases, with 9 bases remaining between them. The CDR3 runs 13 residues. The CDR3 spells CASSELPLYEQYV. The DNA for the CDR3 is TGTGCCAGCAGTGAATTACCACTTTACGAGCAGTACGTC.

The chain is built from TRBV20-1 and TRBJ2-1; possibly TRBD2 for D (6 bases). This CDR3 contains 15 residues. Germline CDR1 and CDR2: DFQATT and SNEGSKA (reference sequence). With 0 bases removed from V and 8 bases from J, the gap between germline ends came to 17 bases. CDR3 DNA sequence: TGCAGTGCTAGAGATGGGGGGTTGATGGGGTATGAGCAGTTCTTC. Translation: CSARDGGLMGYEQFF.

Regarding this clonotype: With a much larger clone just one base away, this may be a read error. In this CDR3 the conserved last residue, phenylalanine or tryptophan, is missing, so a read error is likely. V gene TRBV10-1 combines with J gene TRBJ2-4, with D uncertain. This CDR3 contains 12 residues. The V end lost 3 bases, the J end lost 13 bases, and 13 bases lay between the germline ends. Germline CDR1 is WNHNN and CDR2 is SYGVQD (reference sequence). The DNA for the CDR3 is TGCGCCAGCAGTGATTCGACACGGCTACAGTACTTG. Translating it yields CASSDSTRLQYL.

This clonotype has at least ten counts. The CDR3 here is CASRTGFMNTEAFF. As DNA, the CDR3 is TGTGCCAGCAGGACCGGGTTTATGAACACTGAAGCTTTCTTT. J is TRBJ1-1 and V is TRBV12-3 or TRBV12-4; unclear D gene. This CDR3 is built from 14 residues. Trimming stripped 6 bases from V and 0 bases from J, with 11 bases between.

Concerning this clonotype itself: It may be a read error: a sequence one base away is much more abundant. V is TRBV25-1 and J is TRBJ2-2; D remains unclear. Germline V gene sequence: CDR1 MGHDK, CDR2 SYGVNS. The CDR3 is 17 residues long. CDR3 amino acids: CASSARRIQKNAGELFF. In nucleotides, the CDR3 is TGTGCCAGCAGTGCTAGACGTATACAGAAGAACGCCGGGGAGCTGTTTTTT.

There are a few counts of this clonotype. The rearrangement joins TRBV25-1 to TRBJ1-4; TRBD1 might be the D (6 bases). Germline loops: CDR1 MGHDK, CDR2 SYGVNS. This CDR3 spans 13 amino acids. The germline V and J ends were trimmed by 8 bases and 7 bases, with 14 bases remaining between them. The CDR3, as DNA: TGTGCCAGCTGGGGAGGGGGAGGTGAAAAACTGTTTTTT. Its protein product is CASWGGGGEKLFF.

The V gene is TRBV29-1, the J gene TRBJ2-1, with D unresolved. The length of the CDR3 is 14 residues. V was pared by 4 bases and J by 6 bases, with 16 bases between. Germline V gives CDR1 SQVTM, CDR2 ANQGSEA. The CDR3: CSVAHRVESNEQFF. The CDR3 DNA reads as TGCAGCGTTGCCCACCGGGTAGAAAGCAATGAGCAGTTCTTC.

The genes are TRBV10-1 and TRBJ2-5; TRBD1 matches at 8 bases. Germline V lookup: CDR1 WNHNN, CDR2 SYGVQD (reference sequence). V shed 0 bases and J 6 bases; nucleotides not matched to a gene: 3. This CDR3 contains 14 residues. The CDR3 loop reads CASSESRTGKTQYF. DNA of the CDR3: TGCGCCAGCAGTGAGTCCCGGACAGGGAAGACCCAGTACTTC.

This clonotype showed up just a few times. V and J are TRBV9 and TRBJ1-5; D is uncertain. From germline, CDR1 is SGDLS and CDR2 YYNGEE. The CDR3 covers 14 residues. Trimming cost V 1 base and J 4 bases, with 9 bases left between them. CDR3 protein: CASSVSGGNQPQHF. Here the CDR3 DNA reads TGTGCCAGCAGCGTAAGTGGCGGAAATCAGCCCCAGCATTTT. The complete variable domain, with remaining parts taken from reference TRBV9 and TRBJ1-5, reads DSGVTQTPKHLITATGQRVTLRCSPRSGDLSVYWYQQSLDQGLQFLIQYYNGEERAKGNILERFSAQQFPDLHSELNLSSLELGDSALYFCASSVSGGNQPQHFGDGTRLSIL.

This sequence joins TRBV10-3 and TRBJ2-2, with D hard to call. There are 12 residues in the CDR3. V was shortened by 8 bases and J by 1 base, with 5 bases between the two germline ends. From germline, CDR1 is ENHRY and CDR2 SYGVKD. The CDR3 DNA reads TGTGCCATCTTGGGGAACACCGGGGAGCTGTTTTTT. It specifies CAILGNTGELFF.

This clonotype has only a few counts. The chain combines TRBV6-1 with TRBJ2-5; TRBD2 matches at 9 bases. Germline CDR1 and CDR2: MNHNS and SASEGT. The CDR3 sequence is 16 residues long. Germline trimming cut 6 bases from V and 2 bases from J; bases unmatched to any gene: 10. The CDR3 loop reads CASSLGVAGEQETQYF. DNA for the CDR3: TGTGCCAGCAGCCTTGGGGTAGCGGGGGAACAAGAGACCCAGTACTTC.

CDR3 residues: CASRTGFNYGYTF. CDR3 bases: TGTGCCAGCAGGACAGGTTTTAACTATGGCTACACCTTC. The chain recombines TRBV6-1 with TRBJ1-2, with D maybe TRBD1 (6 bases). Trimming shortened V by 6 bases and J by 1 base, and 9 bases separated the two germline ends. Germline lookup yields CDR1 MNHNS and CDR2 SASEGT. This CDR3 has 13 residues.

V gene TRBV7-8 combines with J gene TRBJ2-7; TRBD2 is a possible D gene (6 bases). V was clipped by 5 bases and J by 3 bases, with 14 bases between them. Looked up from germline, CDR1 is SGHVS and CDR2 is FQNEAQ. The CDR3 is 14 amino acids. In DNA form, the CDR3 reads TGTGCCAGCAGCATACGGCCTAGCGACTACGAGCAGTACTTC. It specifies CASSIRPSDYEQYF.

The gene calls are TRBV7-2 and TRBJ2-1, with TRBD2 identical over 8 bases. Germline CDR1 is SGHTA and CDR2 is FQGNSA. This CDR3 has 15 residues. Trimming cost V 2 bases and J 7 bases; bases outside gene matches: 7. The CDR3 region is CASSLTLGGVNEQFF. DNA for the CDR3: TGTGCCAGCAGCTTAACCCTCGGGGGGGTTAATGAGCAGTTCTTC.

This chain uses TRBV19 with TRBJ2-5, with TRBD1 matching over 7 bases. Germline V gene lookup returns CDR1 LNHDA and CDR2 SQIVND (reference sequence). The CDR3 consists of 14 residues. With V trimmed by 5 bases and J by 2 bases, 5 bases remained unmatched. CDR3 nucleotide sequence: TGTGCCAGTAGTGGGACAGAGCTGCAAGAGACCCAGTACTTC. Translated, it gives CASSGTELQETQYF.

Many counts were recorded for this clonotype. V gene TRBV20-1 combines with J gene TRBJ1-1, with D perhaps matching TRBD1 (5 bases). V was cut by 5 bases and J by 4 bases, with 14 bases left in between. This CDR3 contains 13 residues. Germline V CDR1 and CDR2: DFQATT, SNEGSKA (reference sequence). CDR3 sequence (DNA): TGCAGTGCTCTCGGGGGGGTGGGCACTGAAGCTTTCTTT. This gives the protein CSALGGVGTEAFF.

A few counts support this clonotype. This chain links TRBV29-1 with TRBJ1-4; D is ambiguous. Germline CDR1 reads SQVTM; CDR2 reads ANQGSEA. The CDR3 runs 12 residues. The V end lost 4 bases, the J end lost 9 bases, and 12 bases lay between the germline ends. This chain's CDR3 is CSVVLPNKKLFF. The CDR3 DNA reads as TGCAGCGTTGTCCTTCCCAACAAAAAACTGTTTTTT.

This clonotype was seen many times. This chain uses TRBV29-1 with TRBJ1-1, with D perhaps matching TRBD1 (5 bases). The CDR3 loop spans 13 amino acids. Germline V lookup: CDR1 SQVTM, CDR2 ANQGSEA. Between the trimmed V and J ends, which lost 4 bases and 0 bases, there was a span of 9 bases. The CDR3: CSVVGRMNTEAFF. CDR3 coding DNA: TGCAGCGTTGTGGGACGGATGAACACTGAAGCTTTCTTT.

The rearrangement links TRBV15 to TRBJ1-6; a weak D match, TRBD1 (5 bases). Trimming shortened V by 3 bases and J by 0 bases, and 15 bases separated the two germline ends. Germline V gene data show CDR1 as LNHNV and CDR2 as YYDKDF (reference sequence). CDR3 size: 18 residues. CDR3 region: CATSSTGQGRSYNSPLHF. In DNA, the CDR3 is TGTGCCACCAGCAGTACTGGACAAGGTCGCTCCTATAATTCACCCCTCCACTTT. The variable domain in full, with the rest retrieved from reference TRBV15 and TRBJ1-6, is DAMVIQNPRYQVTQFGKPVTLSCSQTLNHNVMYWYQQKSSQAPKLLFHYYDKDFNNEADTPDNFQSRRPNTSFCFLDIRSPGLGDTAMYLCATSSTGQGRSYNSPLHFGNGTRLTVT.